What follows are 10 T cell receptor beta chains derived from one specimen sequenced in a study of blood T cell repertoires in COVID-19. TCRdb's table, derived via immunoSEQ multiplex PCR, lists solely in-frame clones and lacks some. The sample holds a few hundred thousand clones; around 90% are singletons and the top ten take more than 1%. Sequencing was carried out using peripheral blood. All receptors come from a man in his forties with acute or convalescent COVID-19.

This chain uses TRBV11-2 with TRBJ2-5; D possibly corresponds to TRBD1 (5 bases). The CDR3 extends over 14 amino acids. V was pared by 1 base and J by 3 bases, with 9 bases between. Germline V CDR1 and CDR2: SGHAT, FQNNGV. DNA for the CDR3: TGTGCCAGCAGCTTAGGCAGGGCTAAAGAGACCCAGTACTTC. Protein product: CASSLGRAKETQYF.

The chain has TRBV11-2 and TRBJ2-7, with D maybe TRBD1 (6 bases). The CDR3 has 13 residues. Looked up from germline, CDR1 is SGHAT and CDR2 is FQNNGV. Trimming pared 4 bases from V and 3 bases from J, leaving 10 bases between. This chain's CDR3 is CASSYRVGYEQYF. In DNA, the CDR3 is TGTGCCAGCAGCTACAGGGTCGGCTACGAGCAGTACTTC.

As concerns this clone: This CDR3 is also generated by other DNA sequences in the sample. The chain combines TRBV5-4 with TRBJ1-2, with 8 nucleotides matching TRBD1. The CDR3 is 14 residues long. Unmatched junction bases numbered 6, after V lost 4 bases and J lost 4 bases. Germline V CDR1 and CDR2: SGHNT, YYREEE (reference sequence). The CDR3 DNA reads as TGTGCCAGCAGCCCTGGACAGGGAGGCTATGGCTACACCTTC. Its translation: CASSPGQGGYGYTF.

The gene calls are TRBV30 and TRBJ1-2; possibly TRBD1 for D (5 bases). Trimming cost V 4 bases and J 4 bases, with 16 bases left between them. There are 14 residues in the CDR3. CDR1 is GTSNPN and CDR2 is SVGIG in the germline V gene (reference sequence). Here the CDR3 reads CAWTQVRAGYGYTF. The DNA of the CDR3 is TGTGCCTGGACCCAGGTCAGGGCTGGCTATGGCTACACCTTC.

This clone was detected a few times. J is TRBJ1-5 and V is TRBV2; D is possibly TRBD1 (6 bases). The CDR3 covers 14 residues. Between the trimmed V and J ends, which lost 7 bases and 4 bases, there was a span of 14 bases. Germline CDR1 is SNHLY and CDR2 is FYNNEI. Here the CDR3 DNA reads TGTGCCAGCACTAACGACAGGTTAAATCAGCCCCAGCATTTT. Translated: CASTNDRLNQPQHF.

The V and J genes are TRBV7-9 and TRBJ2-3; 8 bases are a match to TRBD1. Per the germline V gene, CDR1 is SEHNR and CDR2 is FQNEAQ (reference sequence). This CDR3 has 15 amino acids. The junction had 7 bases not matched to a gene; V was cut back by 4 bases and J by 4 bases. This chain's CDR3 is CASSSRTGTSDTQYF. In nucleotides, the CDR3 is TGTGCCAGCAGCTCTCGGACAGGGACATCAGATACGCAGTATTTT.

The chain has TRBV5-1 and TRBJ1-5; weak D call: TRBD1 (6 bases). The germline CDR1 and CDR2 sequences are SGHRS and YFSETQ. Trimming pared 4 bases from V and 0 bases from J, leaving 8 bases between. The CDR3 sequence is 14 residues long. CDR3 sequence reads: CASSEDSSNQPQHF. CDR3 nucleotide sequence: TGCGCCAGCAGCGAGGACAGTAGCAATCAGCCCCAGCATTTT.

The J gene is TRBJ2-5, the V gene TRBV7-2; a possible D gene is TRBD2 (6 bases). The CDR3 sequence is 13 residues long. Per the germline V gene, CDR1 is SGHTA and CDR2 is FQGNSA. The ends were cut back, 7 bases at V and 1 base at J, with 10 bases in the middle. In DNA, the CDR3 is TGTGCCAGCATCATGACTAGCCAAGAGACCCAGTACTTC. Encoded protein: CASIMTSQETQYF.

V gene TRBV28 combines with J gene TRBJ1-4, with TRBD1 identical over 7 bases. The V and J ends lost 4 bases and 4 bases, in that order; junction bases with no gene match: 6. The germline gives CDR1 MDHEN, CDR2 SYDVKM. This CDR3 has 15 amino acids. The CDR3 sequence: CASSSQTGSNEKLFF. CDR3 nucleotides: TGTGCCAGCAGTTCCCAGACAGGGAGTAATGAAAAACTGTTTTTT.

This clone appeared once. This chain links TRBV12-3 or TRBV12-4 with TRBJ1-1, with 9 bases identical to TRBD1. V shed 5 bases, J shed 11 bases, and the junction held 9 bases outside the gene matches. The CDR3 length is 13 residues. The CDR3 reads CASSPGTGIGAFF. The CDR3, as DNA: TGTGCCAGCAGTCCCGGGACAGGGATCGGGGCTTTCTTT.